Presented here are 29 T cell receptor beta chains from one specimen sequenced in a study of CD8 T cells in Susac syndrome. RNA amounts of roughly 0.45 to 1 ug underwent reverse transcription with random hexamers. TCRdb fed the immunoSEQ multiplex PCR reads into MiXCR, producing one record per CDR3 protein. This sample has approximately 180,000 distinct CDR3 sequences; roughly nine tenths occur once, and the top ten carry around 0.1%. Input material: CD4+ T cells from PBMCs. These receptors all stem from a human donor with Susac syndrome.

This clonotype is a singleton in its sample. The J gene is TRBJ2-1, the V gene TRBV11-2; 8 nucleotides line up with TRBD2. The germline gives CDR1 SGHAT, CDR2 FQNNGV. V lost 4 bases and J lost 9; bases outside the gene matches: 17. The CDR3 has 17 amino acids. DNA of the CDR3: TGTGCCAGCAGCTCCGGGACTAGTATCTTTGAGTGGGGTGAGCAGTTCTTC. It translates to CASSSGTSIFEWGEQFF.

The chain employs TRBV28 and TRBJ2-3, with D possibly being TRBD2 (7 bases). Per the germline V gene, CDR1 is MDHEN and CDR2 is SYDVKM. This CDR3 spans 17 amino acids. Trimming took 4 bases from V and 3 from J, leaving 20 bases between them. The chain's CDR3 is CASSSSDGGRRTDTQYF. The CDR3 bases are TGTGCCAGCAGTTCATCCGACGGGGGGCGGAGGACAGATACGCAGTATTTT.

CDR3 DNA: TGCAGTGCACGACCCTCATCGGCTGAAAAACTGTTTTTT. Translation gives CSARPSSAEKLFF. This sequence joins TRBV20-1 and TRBJ1-4; D is ambiguous. CDR3 size: 13 residues. V lost 6 bases and J 7 bases, leaving 15 bases between the germline ends. Germline CDR1 is DFQATT and CDR2 is SNEGSKA (reference sequence).

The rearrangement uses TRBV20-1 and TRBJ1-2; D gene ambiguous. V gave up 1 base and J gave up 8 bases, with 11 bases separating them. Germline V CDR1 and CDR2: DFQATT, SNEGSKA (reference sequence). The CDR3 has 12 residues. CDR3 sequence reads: CSARAPGIGYTF. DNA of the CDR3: TGCAGTGCTAGAGCTCCGGGAATAGGCTACACCTTC.

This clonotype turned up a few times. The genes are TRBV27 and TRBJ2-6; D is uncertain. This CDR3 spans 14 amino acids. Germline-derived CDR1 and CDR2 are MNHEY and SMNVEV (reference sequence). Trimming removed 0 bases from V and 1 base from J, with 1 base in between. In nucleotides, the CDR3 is TGTGCCAGCAGTTTATCGTCTGGGGCCAACGTCCTGACTTTC. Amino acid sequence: CASSLSSGANVLTF.

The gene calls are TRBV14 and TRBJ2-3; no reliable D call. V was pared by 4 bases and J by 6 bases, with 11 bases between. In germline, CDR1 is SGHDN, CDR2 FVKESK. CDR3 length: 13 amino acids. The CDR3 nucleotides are TGTGCCAGCAGCCCAATGGACCTGGATACGCAGTATTTT. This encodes CASSPMDLDTQYF.

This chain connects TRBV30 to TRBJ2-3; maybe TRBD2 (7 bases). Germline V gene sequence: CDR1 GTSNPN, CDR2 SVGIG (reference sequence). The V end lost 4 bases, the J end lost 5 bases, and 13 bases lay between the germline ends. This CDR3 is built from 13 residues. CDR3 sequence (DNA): TGTGCCTGGATTCCAGCGGGACAAGATACGCAGTATTTT. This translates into CAWIPAGQDTQYF.

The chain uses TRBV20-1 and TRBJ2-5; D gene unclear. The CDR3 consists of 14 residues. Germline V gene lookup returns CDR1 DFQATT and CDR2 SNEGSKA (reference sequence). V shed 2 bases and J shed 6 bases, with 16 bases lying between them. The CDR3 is CSARQSSIPKTQYF. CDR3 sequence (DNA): TGCAGTGCTAGACAGAGTTCGATCCCCAAGACCCAGTACTTC.

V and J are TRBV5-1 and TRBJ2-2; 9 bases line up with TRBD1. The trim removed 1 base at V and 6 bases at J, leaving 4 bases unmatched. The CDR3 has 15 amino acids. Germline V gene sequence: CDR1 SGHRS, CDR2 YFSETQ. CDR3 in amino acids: CASSLSGQGSGELFF. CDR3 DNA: TGCGCCAGCAGCTTGTCCGGACAGGGGTCCGGGGAGCTGTTTTTT.

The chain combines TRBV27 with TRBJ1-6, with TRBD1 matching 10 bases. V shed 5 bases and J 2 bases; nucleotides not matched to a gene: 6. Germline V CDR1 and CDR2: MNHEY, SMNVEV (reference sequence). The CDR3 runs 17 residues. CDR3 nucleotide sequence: TGTGCCAGCAGTCCGGGGACAGGGGCGGCCTATAATTCACCCCTCCACTTT. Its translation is CASSPGTGAAYNSPLHF.

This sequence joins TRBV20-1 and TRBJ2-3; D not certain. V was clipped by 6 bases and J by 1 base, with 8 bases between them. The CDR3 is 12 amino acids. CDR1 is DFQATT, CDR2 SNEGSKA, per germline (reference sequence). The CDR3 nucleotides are TGCAGTGCCGAGCACGGCACAGATACGCAGTATTTT. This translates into CSAEHGTDTQYF.

For the CDR3, the DNA is TGTGCCAGTACCCTCGGGAGCACTGGAAACACCATATATTTT. It yields the protein CASTLGSTGNTIYF. V usage is TRBV19 and J usage is TRBJ1-3; no clear D. The CDR3 covers 14 residues. Trimming pared 7 bases from V and 2 bases from J, leaving 12 bases between. Germline V gene lookup returns CDR1 LNHDA and CDR2 SQIVND (reference sequence). Full variable domain (outside the CDR3, taken from reference TRBV19 and TRBJ1-3): DGGITQSPKYLFRKEGQNVTLSCEQNLNHDAMYWYRQDPGQGLRLIYYSQIVNDFQKGDIAEGYSVSREKKESFPLTVTSAQKNPTAFYLCASTLGSTGNTIYFGEGSWLTVV.

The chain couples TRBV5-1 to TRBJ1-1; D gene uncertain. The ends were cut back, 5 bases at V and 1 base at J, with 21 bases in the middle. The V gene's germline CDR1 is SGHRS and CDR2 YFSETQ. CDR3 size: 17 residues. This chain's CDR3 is CASRPTFFGTQNTEAFF. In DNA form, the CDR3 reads TGCGCCAGCAGACCGACCTTTTTTGGCACGCAGAACACTGAAGCTTTCTTT.

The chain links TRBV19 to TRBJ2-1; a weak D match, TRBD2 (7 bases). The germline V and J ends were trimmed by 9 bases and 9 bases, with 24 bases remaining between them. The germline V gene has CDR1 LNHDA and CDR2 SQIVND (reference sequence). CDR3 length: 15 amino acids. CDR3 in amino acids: CASLPRGAVVGEQFF. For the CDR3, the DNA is TGTGCCAGCCTACCACGGGGGGCCGTCGTGGGTGAGCAGTTCTTC.

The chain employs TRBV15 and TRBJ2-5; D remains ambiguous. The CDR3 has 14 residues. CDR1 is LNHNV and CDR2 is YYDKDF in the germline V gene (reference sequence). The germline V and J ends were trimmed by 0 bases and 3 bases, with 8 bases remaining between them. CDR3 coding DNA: TGTGCCACCAGCAGAGATCGTGGGGAAGAGACCCAGTACTTC. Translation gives CATSRDRGEETQYF.

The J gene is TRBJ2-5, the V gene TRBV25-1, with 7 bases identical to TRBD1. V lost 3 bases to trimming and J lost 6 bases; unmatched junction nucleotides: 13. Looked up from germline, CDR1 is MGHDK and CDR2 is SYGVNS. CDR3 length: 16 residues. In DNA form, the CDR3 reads TGTGCCAGCAGTGATGTGACAGGGTTTAATATGAAGACCCAGTACTTC. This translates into CASSDVTGFNMKTQYF.

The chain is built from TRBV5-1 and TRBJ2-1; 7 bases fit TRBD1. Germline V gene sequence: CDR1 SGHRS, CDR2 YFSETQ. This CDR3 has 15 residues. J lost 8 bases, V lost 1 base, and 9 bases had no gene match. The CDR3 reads CASSLPQGDFDEQFF. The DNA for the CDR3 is TGCGCCAGCAGCTTGCCTCAGGGGGATTTCGATGAGCAGTTCTTC. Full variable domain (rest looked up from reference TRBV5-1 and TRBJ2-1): KAGVTQTPRYLIKTRGQQVTLSCSPISGHRSVSWYQQTPGQGLQFLFEYFSETQRNKGNFPGRFSGRQFSNSRSEMNVSTLELGDSALYLCASSLPQGDFDEQFFGPGTRLTVL.

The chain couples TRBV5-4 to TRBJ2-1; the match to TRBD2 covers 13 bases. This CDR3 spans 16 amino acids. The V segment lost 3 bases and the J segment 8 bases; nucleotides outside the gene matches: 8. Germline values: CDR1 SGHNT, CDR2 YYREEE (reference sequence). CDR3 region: CASSSGLAGKVHEQFF. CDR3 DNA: TGTGCCAGCAGCTCGGGACTAGCGGGAAAAGTGCATGAGCAGTTCTTC.

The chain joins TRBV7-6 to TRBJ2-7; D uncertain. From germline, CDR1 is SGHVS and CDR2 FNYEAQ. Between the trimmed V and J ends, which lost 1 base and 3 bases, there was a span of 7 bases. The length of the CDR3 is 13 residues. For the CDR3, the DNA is TGTGCCAGCAGCTTAGAATCTAGCTACGAGCAGTACTTC. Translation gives CASSLESSYEQYF.

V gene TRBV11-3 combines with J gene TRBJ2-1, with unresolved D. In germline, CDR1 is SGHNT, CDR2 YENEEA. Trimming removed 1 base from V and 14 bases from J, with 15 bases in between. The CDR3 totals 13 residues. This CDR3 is CASSLGDPPNKFF. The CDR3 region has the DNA TGTGCCAGCAGCTTAGGCGACCCCCCTAATAAGTTCTTC.

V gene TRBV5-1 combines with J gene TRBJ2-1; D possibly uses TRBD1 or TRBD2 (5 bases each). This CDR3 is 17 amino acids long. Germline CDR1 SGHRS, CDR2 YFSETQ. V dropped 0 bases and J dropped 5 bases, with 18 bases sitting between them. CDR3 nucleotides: TGCGCCAGCAGCTTGGGGGGGACGGGGTTCGGGGACAATGAGCAGTTCTTC. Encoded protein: CASSLGGTGFGDNEQFF.

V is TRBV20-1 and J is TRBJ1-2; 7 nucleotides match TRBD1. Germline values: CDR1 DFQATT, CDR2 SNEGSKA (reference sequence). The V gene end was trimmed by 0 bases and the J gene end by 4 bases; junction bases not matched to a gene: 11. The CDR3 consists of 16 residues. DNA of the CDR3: TGCAGTGCTAGAGATTTAATCCGGGACAGCCTCTATGGCTACACCTTC. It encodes CSARDLIRDSLYGYTF.

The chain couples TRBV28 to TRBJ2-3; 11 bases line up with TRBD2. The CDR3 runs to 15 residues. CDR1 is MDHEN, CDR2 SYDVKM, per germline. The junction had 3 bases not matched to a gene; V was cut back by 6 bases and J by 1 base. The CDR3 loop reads CASRRLAGRTDTQYF. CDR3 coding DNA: TGTGCCAGCAGGCGACTAGCGGGACGCACAGATACGCAGTATTTT.

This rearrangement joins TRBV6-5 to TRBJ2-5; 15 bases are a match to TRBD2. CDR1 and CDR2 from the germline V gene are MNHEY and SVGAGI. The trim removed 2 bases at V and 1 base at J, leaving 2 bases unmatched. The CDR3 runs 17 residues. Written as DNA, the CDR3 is TGTGCCAGCAGTTACCAGGGACTAGCGGGGGGCCAAGAGACCCAGTACTTC. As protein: CASSYQGLAGGQETQYF.

The DNA for the CDR3 is TGTGCCAGCTGGGGGGCAGGGAGTTCAGATACGCAGTATTTT. This codes for CASWGAGSSDTQYF. This rearrangement joins TRBV6-5 to TRBJ2-3; D is perhaps TRBD1 or TRBD2 (6 bases each). CDR1 and CDR2 (germline): MNHEY, SVGAGI. The CDR3 loop spans 14 amino acids. Deletions cut 8 bases from V and 4 bases from J, with 16 bases between.

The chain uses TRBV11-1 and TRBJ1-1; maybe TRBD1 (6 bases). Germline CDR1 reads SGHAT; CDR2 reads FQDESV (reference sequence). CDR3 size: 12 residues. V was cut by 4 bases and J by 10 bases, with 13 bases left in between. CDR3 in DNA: TGTGCCAGCAGCTCCTCCCGGGGGCGAGCTTTCTTT. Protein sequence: CASSSSRGRAFF. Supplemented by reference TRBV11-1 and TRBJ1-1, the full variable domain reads EAEVAQSPRYKITEKSQAVAFWCDPISGHATLYWYRQILGQGPELLVQFQDESVVDDSQLPKDRFSAERLKGVDSTLKIQPAELGDSAMYLCASSSSRGRAFFGQGTRLTVV.

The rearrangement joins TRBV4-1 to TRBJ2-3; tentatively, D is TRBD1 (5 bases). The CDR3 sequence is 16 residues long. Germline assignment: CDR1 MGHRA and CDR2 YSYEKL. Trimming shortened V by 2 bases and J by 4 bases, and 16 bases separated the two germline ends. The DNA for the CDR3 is TGCGCCAGCAGCCAACCTCCGACCGACAGTGCAGATACGCAGTATTTT. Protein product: CASSQPPTDSADTQYF.

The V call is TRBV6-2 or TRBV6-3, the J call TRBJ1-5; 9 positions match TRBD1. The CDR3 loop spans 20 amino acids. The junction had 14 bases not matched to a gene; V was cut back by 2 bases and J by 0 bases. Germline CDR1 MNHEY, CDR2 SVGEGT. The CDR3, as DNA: TGTGCCAGCAGTTACCCTAGGGCACCGGGACAGGGACATAGCAATCAGCCCCAGCATTTT. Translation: CASSYPRAPGQGHSNQPQHF.

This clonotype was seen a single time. The CDR3 DNA follows: TGTGCCAGCAGTCTACATGGACCCAAGAGCTCAGATACGCAGTATTTT. Translating gives CASSLHGPKSSDTQYF. The chain employs TRBV12-3 or TRBV12-4 and TRBJ2-3; D gene ambiguous. V was clipped by 5 bases and J by 4 bases, with 19 bases between them. This CDR3 has 16 amino acids.